The 14 T cell receptor beta chains given below trace back to one sample, sequenced in a study of blood T cell repertoires in COVID-19. Sequencing was performed with immunoSEQ multiplex PCR; in TCRdb, only in-frame clones are kept and a portion is missing. The profile shows about 430,000 clones, 80% to 90% of them singletons. Sequenced input: PBMCs or T cells enriched from blood (not recorded which). All receptors derive from a young man who had recovered from COVID-19.

The V and J genes are TRBV19 and TRBJ2-7, with a weak D call TRBD2 (6 bases). The germline gives CDR1 LNHDA, CDR2 SQIVND (reference sequence). CDR3 length equals 15 residues. V was shortened by 7 bases and J by 0 bases, with 16 bases between the two germline ends. DNA for the CDR3: TGTGCCAGTACCCGGAAAGCGGGTGACTCCTACGAGCAGTACTTC. It translates to CASTRKAGDSYEQYF.

The chain recombines TRBV6-5 with TRBJ1-2, with D maybe TRBD1 (5 bases). V gave up 5 bases and J gave up 1 base, with 8 bases separating them. The CDR3 runs 13 residues. Per the germline V gene, CDR1 is MNHEY and CDR2 is SVGAGI. CDR3 residues: CASSKQVNYGYTF. The DNA of the CDR3 is TGTGCCAGCAGTAAACAGGTTAACTATGGCTACACCTTC.

The gene calls are TRBV2 and TRBJ2-3; 8 nucleotides match TRBD1. CDR1 is SNHLY, CDR2 FYNNEI, per germline. This CDR3 comprises 15 residues. Losses at the gene ends were 7 bases for V and 5 bases for J; bases not matched to a gene: 11. CDR3 sequence: CASNPDRARLDTQYF. In DNA form, the CDR3 reads TGTGCCAGCAATCCGGACAGGGCGCGCTTAGATACGCAGTATTTT.

J is TRBJ2-3 and V is TRBV19; no reliable D call. The CDR3 consists of 12 residues. V was pared by 8 bases and J by 0 bases, with 6 bases between. CDR1 is LNHDA and CDR2 is SQIVND in the germline V gene (reference sequence). Written as DNA, the CDR3 is TGTGCCAGTGGAGCTAGCACAGATACGCAGTATTTT. Its translation is CASGASTDTQYF.

The CDR3 loop is CASSFAQGNTEAFF. The CDR3 DNA reads as TGTGCCAGCAGTTTTGCACAGGGGAACACTGAAGCTTTCTTT. This chain joins TRBV28 and TRBJ1-1, with D perhaps matching TRBD1 (6 bases). CDR1 is MDHEN, CDR2 SYDVKM, per germline. Between the trimmed V and J ends, which lost 3 bases and 1 base, there was a span of 9 bases. The CDR3 has 14 amino acids.

The chain has TRBV6-5 and TRBJ1-1; 9 bases are a match to TRBD1. CDR3 length: 15 residues. In germline, CDR1 is MNHEY, CDR2 SVGAGI. The V and J ends lost 6 bases and 1 base, in that order; junction bases with no gene match: 6. The CDR3 is CASRWTGVRNTEAFF. DNA for the CDR3: TGTGCCAGCAGATGGACAGGGGTGAGGAACACTGAAGCTTTCTTT.

This CDR3 reads CASSFGGGYPYEQYF. The CDR3, as DNA: TGTGCCAGCAGCTTTGGGGGCGGGTACCCCTACGAGCAGTACTTC. V and J are TRBV5-4 and TRBJ2-7, with D possibly matching TRBD1 (6 bases). CDR3 length: 15 amino acids. V shed 2 bases and J shed 2 bases, with 14 bases lying between them. Germline V gene data show CDR1 as SGHNT and CDR2 as YYREEE (reference sequence).

The CDR3 sequence is CASSEGGKNTEAFF. The CDR3 coding sequence is TGTGCCAGCAGTGAAGGAGGTAAGAACACTGAAGCTTTCTTT. The chain has TRBV25-1 and TRBJ1-1; D is ambiguous. Trimming removed 2 bases at V and 1 base at J, with 8 bases between. The length of the CDR3 is 14 residues. In germline, CDR1 is MGHDK, CDR2 SYGVNS.

This clone appeared once. The chain has TRBV5-4 and TRBJ2-1, with 8 bases that match TRBD1. The CDR3 is 16 amino acids. The V gene's germline CDR1 is SGHNT and CDR2 YYREEE (reference sequence). The ends lost 0 bases at V and 6 bases at J; junction bases unmatched: 8. CDR3 amino acids: CASSLDFQGAGNEQFF. DNA of the CDR3: TGTGCCAGCAGCTTGGATTTCCAGGGGGCGGGCAATGAGCAGTTCTTC.

This rearrangement joins TRBV28 to TRBJ2-1; 7 bases are a match to TRBD2. The V gene's germline CDR1 is MDHEN and CDR2 SYDVKM. The CDR3 runs 16 residues. J gave up 5 bases and V 5 bases, and 12 bases lay outside the gene matches. Written as DNA, the CDR3 is TGTGCCAGCAGTAGCGGGACTAAACCTTTAAACAATGAGCAGTTCTTC. Protein product: CASSSGTKPLNNEQFF.

V usage is TRBV28 and J usage is TRBJ1-2; 9 bases match TRBD1. Germline V gene sequence: CDR1 MDHEN, CDR2 SYDVKM. This CDR3 has 15 amino acids. Unmatched junction bases numbered 7, after V lost 5 bases and J lost 3 bases. This CDR3 reads CASSIGDREYYGYTF. CDR3 nucleotide sequence: TGTGCCAGCAGTATAGGGGACAGGGAGTACTATGGCTACACCTTC.

At least ten counts were recorded for this clone. The rearrangement joins TRBV28 to TRBJ2-7; D unclear. The CDR3 has 13 amino acids. The V end was cut by 3 bases, the J end by 2 bases, with 8 bases between. Germline V lookup: CDR1 MDHEN, CDR2 SYDVKM. CDR3 residues: CASSFQNTYEQYF. As DNA, the CDR3 is TGTGCCAGCAGTTTCCAGAATACCTACGAGCAGTACTTC.

This chain's CDR3 is CSVAGIQETQYF. The CDR3 DNA sequence: TGCAGCGTTGCAGGAATCCAAGAGACCCAGTACTTC. The V call is TRBV29-1, the J call TRBJ2-5; D unresolved. From germline, CDR1 is SQVTM and CDR2 ANQGSEA. V was clipped by 4 bases and J by 1 base, with 7 bases between them. The CDR3 is 12 amino acids.

The rearrangement uses TRBV5-4 and TRBJ1-2; TRBD1 agrees at 7 bases. The CDR3 loop spans 14 amino acids. Germline CDR1 and CDR2: SGHNT and YYREEE (reference sequence). V shed 0 bases, J shed 4 bases, and the junction held 3 bases outside the gene matches. For the CDR3, the DNA is TGTGCCAGCAGCTTGGACAGGGGCTTCTATGGCTACACCTTC. Its protein is CASSLDRGFYGYTF.